This record concerns one T cell receptor beta chain sequence. This sample is drawn from a study of T cell responses to AZD1222 COVID-19 vaccine. Germline lookup yields CDR1 SQVTM and CDR2 ANQGSEA. The V and J ends lost 7 bases and 2 bases, in that order; junction bases with no gene match: 4. The CDR3 is 12 residues long. This table comes from immunoSEQ multiplex PCR, and its TCRdb copy is limited to in-frame clones, with some not included. The sample shows about 140,000 clones, 92% of them seen only once. This specimen consisted of peripheral blood, obtained on day 0 of AZD1222 vaccination. J is TRBJ2-5 and V is TRBV29-1; 7 nucleotides line up with TRBD2. The clonotype comes from an adult in good health. CDR3 bases: TGCAGCGGGGGGGAGGGACAAGAGACCCAGTACTTC. As protein: CSGGEGQETQYF.